This T cell receptor (beta chain) stems from a study of T-cell memory formation after mild COVID-19. Looking at the study overall: Largely donor-specific sequence clusters came from two donors. General study points: The study found balanced CD4/CD8 in clones contracting day 15 to 85 and a CD4+ lean in later expanders.

V lost 2 bases and J lost 7, with 12 bases in between. Germline V gene data show CDR1 as SGHRS and CDR2 as YFSETQ. The CDR3 has 14 residues. TCR alpha and TCR beta cDNA libraries carrying sample barcodes and UMIs were produced by 5'RACE using constant-segment primers. Each CDR3 protein is one row after TCRdb ran MiXCR on the 5' RACE reads. The repertoire has around 320,000 distinct CDR3 sequences, around 27% of them found once; the top ten carry approximately 12%. This clonotype occurred a few times. No antigen is known for it. This TCR derives from an adult woman who had mild COVID-19 (a few samples of this study predate the infection). Cell type and time point are not known. V and J are TRBV5-1 and TRBJ2-2; no clear D gene. The sample consisted of PBMCs or a T cell subset sorted from them (not recorded which). CDR3: CASSLNPSDGELFF. The CDR3 region has the DNA TGCGCCAGCAGCTTAAATCCCTCTGACGGGGAGCTGTTTTTT. Full variable domain (remainder filled in from reference TRBV5-1 and TRBJ2-2): KAGVTQTPRYLIKTRGQQVTLSCSPISGHRSVSWYQQTPGQGLQFLFEYFSETQRNKGNFPGRFSGRQFSNSRSEMNVSTLELGDSALYLCASSLNPSDGELFFGEGSRLTVL.